The present entry profiles one T cell receptor beta chain with its context. The antigen is undetermined. The data were obtained in a study of T-cell memory formation after mild COVID-19. The V end lost 5 bases, the J end lost 6 bases, and 14 bases lay between the germline ends. CDR3 length equals 13 residues. Germline-derived CDR1 and CDR2 are SEHNR and FQNEAQ (reference sequence). One entry per CDR3 protein results from TCRdb running MiXCR on the 5' RACE reads. The data show a few hundred thousand distinct CDR3 sequences, 25% to 30% seen once. Study-wide results and limits: Among CD4+ contracting clones, most were CM and EM, and CD8+ ones EMRA. Cross-reactive memory appears to have joined, as suggested by some responding clones showing up in pre-infection memory.

This sequence was found in an adult woman who had mild COVID-19 (a few samples of this study predate the infection). Cell type and time point are not known. Sequences were obtained from PBMCs or a T cell subset sorted from them (not recorded which). The chain is built from TRBV7-9 and TRBJ2-7; no reliable D call. CDR3 sequence (DNA): TGTGCCAGCAGCCCCGGGCCTACCGGCGAGCAGTACTTC. Its translation is CASSPGPTGEQYF.